A single sample gave rise to the 24 T cell receptor beta chains below, sequenced in a study of beta chain features in type 1 diabetes (dated by TCRdb to about 2018). Beyond this particular receptor, the publication reports: Type 1 diabetes patients showed a moderate but significant shortening of TCRB CDR3 length in all four CD4+ subsets.

Their cognate antigens are unknown. Preparation of the library involved the immunoSEQ multiplex PCR assay. The entire isolated RNA was reverse transcribed using the High Capacity cDNA Reverse Transcription Kit, and thus expressed TCRB transcripts were sequenced. In TCRdb, the immuneACCESS table is reduced to in-frame sequences with V and J assigned. These tables do not hold every clone; where another copy was compared, an unresolved V gene accounts for under half, and the others remain unexplained. This sample comprises 300,000 to 350,000 clones, around 9% of them detected only once. About 1% of the sample belongs to the ten largest clones. The sequenced sample was central memory CD4+ T cells from blood. The receptors were gathered from a man aged 25-40 years with type 1 diabetes.

This clone has a handful of counts. The J gene is TRBJ1-2, the V gene TRBV19; TRBD1 is a possible D gene (5 bases). Germline values: CDR1 LNHDA, CDR2 SQIVND (reference sequence). V gave up 4 bases and J gave up 4 bases, with 16 bases separating them. The CDR3 covers 15 residues. As DNA, the CDR3 is TGTGCCAGTAGTAGGATCGAGGGGAGGGCCTATGGCTACACCTTC. Amino acids: CASSRIEGRAYGYTF.

The chain is built from TRBV4-3 and TRBJ2-6, with unresolved D. CDR3 length: 19 amino acids. Germline V CDR1 and CDR2: LGHNA, YSLEER. Trimming stripped 0 bases from V and 0 bases from J, with 15 bases between. CDR3 nucleotide sequence: TGCGCCAGCAGCCAAGATGTAGTCGGAGTCAACTCTGGGGCCAACGTCCTGACTTTC. The encoded protein is CASSQDVVGVNSGANVLTF.

This clone came up a few times. The J gene is TRBJ1-2, the V gene TRBV11-2; D possibly corresponds to TRBD1 (6 bases). The CDR3 runs 14 residues. Germline loops: CDR1 SGHAT, CDR2 FQNNGV. V dropped 4 bases and J dropped 8 bases, with 17 bases sitting between them. The CDR3 sequence is CASSSQTGSGGYTF. CDR3 nucleotide sequence: TGTGCCAGCAGCTCCCAAACAGGGAGCGGAGGCTACACCTTC. The full variable domain, its missing parts supplied by reference TRBV11-2 and TRBJ1-2, is EAGVAQSPRYKIIEKRQSVAFWCNPISGHATLYWYQQILGQGPKLLIQFQNNGVVDDSQLPKDRFSAERLKGVDSTLKIQPAKLEDSAVYLCASSSQTGSGGYTFGSGTRLTVV.

The J gene is TRBJ1-6, the V gene TRBV2; D is undetermined. This CDR3 has 15 amino acids. The V end lost 1 base, the J end lost 0 bases, and 4 bases lay between the germline ends. Germline V gene lookup returns CDR1 SNHLY and CDR2 FYNNEI. CDR3 nucleotides: TGTGCCAGCAGTGAAGAGAGCTCCTATAATTCACCCCTCCACTTT. As protein: CASSEESSYNSPLHF.

This rearrangement joins TRBV23-1 to TRBJ2-2; the D call may be TRBD1 or TRBD2 (7 bases each). TRBV23-1 is flagged as an ORF with uncertain function. Trimming took 3 bases from V and 6 from J, leaving 17 bases between them. There are 16 residues in the CDR3. Here the CDR3 reads CASSHHQGGVAGELFF. The CDR3 DNA reads TGCGCCAGCAGTCACCACCAGGGGGGGGTGGCCGGGGAGCTGTTTTTT.

This chain joins TRBV30 and TRBJ1-1; no definite D call. This CDR3 has 13 amino acids. Deletions cut 2 bases from V and 3 bases from J, with 10 bases between. CDR1 is GTSNPN and CDR2 is SVGIG in the germline V gene (reference sequence). CDR3 residues: CAWSRAAYTEAFF. The DNA for the CDR3 is TGTGCCTGGAGTAGAGCGGCATACACTGAAGCTTTCTTT.

The sample holds a few counts of this clone. V usage is TRBV5-1 and J usage is TRBJ2-7; 11 bases are shared with TRBD1. J lost 4 bases, V lost 4 bases, and 4 bases had no gene match. Germline loops: CDR1 SGHRS, CDR2 YFSETQ. This CDR3 contains 14 residues. The CDR3 DNA follows: TGCGCCAGCAGCATCGGGACAGGGGGTTACGAGCAGTACTTC. Translating it yields CASSIGTGGYEQYF. Full variable domain (rest looked up from reference TRBV5-1 and TRBJ2-7): KAGVTQTPRYLIKTRGQQVTLSCSPISGHRSVSWYQQTPGQGLQFLFEYFSETQRNKGNFPGRFSGRQFSNSRSEMNVSTLELGDSALYLCASSIGTGGYEQYFGPGTRLTVT.

This clone was found a few times. The DNA of the CDR3 is TGTGCCAGCAGTAGCCGTGCTAGCACAGATACGCAGTATTTT. Amino acids: CASSSRASTDTQYF. V is TRBV28 and J is TRBJ2-3, with unresolved D. In germline, CDR1 is MDHEN, CDR2 SYDVKM. The CDR3 runs 14 residues. Trimming took 5 bases from V and 0 from J, leaving 9 bases between them. Full variable domain (remainder filled in from reference TRBV28 and TRBJ2-3): DVKVTQSSRYLVKRTGEKVFLECVQDMDHENMFWYRQDPGLGLRLIYFSYDVKMKEKGDIPEGYSVSREKKERFSLILESASTNQTSMYLCASSSRASTDTQYFGPGTRLTVL.

This clone has just a few counts. The chain carries TRBV6-6 and TRBJ1-1, with 8 bases lining up with TRBD1. The CDR3 has 15 amino acids. Germline trimming cut 2 bases from V and 2 bases from J; bases unmatched to any gene: 4. CDR1 and CDR2 from the germline V gene are MNHNY and SVGAGI (reference sequence). In DNA, the CDR3 is TGTGCCAGCAGTTACCCCGACAGGGGAAACACTGAAGCTTTCTTT. Residues: CASSYPDRGNTEAFF.

The chain is built from TRBV2 and TRBJ2-6; maybe TRBD2 (5 bases). V was shortened by 7 bases and J by 2 bases, with 6 bases between the two germline ends. CDR1 SNHLY and CDR2 FYNNEI come from the germline V gene. CDR3 length: 13 residues. CDR3 sequence (DNA): TGTGCCAGCACCGGGGCTGGGGCCAACGTCCTGACTTTC. Translation: CASTGAGANVLTF. Looking up the rest from reference TRBV2 and TRBJ2-6 gives the full variable domain: EPEVTQTPSHQVTQMGQEVILRCVPISNHLYFYWYRQILGQKVEFLVSFYNNEISEKSEIFDDQFSVERPDGSNFTLKIRSTKLEDSAMYFCASTGAGANVLTFGAGSRLTVL.

This clone was seen more than once but under ten times. J is TRBJ1-2 and V is TRBV6-1, with D possibly TRBD1 on 6 matching bases. CDR3 length equals 12 residues. Between the trimmed V and J ends, which lost 7 bases and 3 bases, there was a span of 9 bases. Germline V gene sequence: CDR1 MNHNS, CDR2 SASEGT. The CDR3, as DNA: TGTGCCAGCACTGGACAGTACTATGGCTACACCTTC. Amino acid sequence: CASTGQYYGYTF.

The J gene is TRBJ2-5, the V gene TRBV20-1; D remains ambiguous. V lost 2 bases, J lost 3 bases, and 4 bases lay in between. Germline V lookup: CDR1 DFQATT, CDR2 SNEGSKA (reference sequence). The CDR3 consists of 11 residues. This CDR3 is CSARSKETQYF. The CDR3 nucleotides read TGCAGTGCTAGATCAAAAGAGACCCAGTACTTC.

This clone was counted only a few times. The chain recombines TRBV7-6 with TRBJ1-6, with 8 positions matching TRBD1. The CDR3 sequence is 15 residues long. The J segment lost 8 bases and the V segment lost 5 bases, leaving 8 bases of the junction unmatched. Germline CDR1 reads SGHVS; CDR2 reads FNYEAQ. CDR3 residues: CASSLQTGAHSPLHF. CDR3 in DNA: TGTGCCAGCAGCCTTCAGACAGGGGCTCATTCACCCCTCCACTTT.

The CDR3 DNA sequence: TGTGCCAGCAGTGATCGGGGTCCGTCACAGTCAGATACGCAGTATTTT. This encodes CASSDRGPSQSDTQYF. This chain joins TRBV7-9 and TRBJ2-3, with D possibly being TRBD2 (5 bases). The CDR3 has 16 amino acids. Germline V lookup: CDR1 SEHNR, CDR2 FQNEAQ (reference sequence). The ends were cut back, 6 bases at V and 4 bases at J, with 20 bases in the middle. Complete variable domain (other parts from reference TRBV7-9 and TRBJ2-3): DTGVSQNPRHKITKRGQNVTFRCDPISEHNRLYWYRQTLGQGPEFLTYFQNEAQLEKSRLLSDRFSAERPKGSFSTLEIQRTEQGDSAMYLCASSDRGPSQSDTQYFGPGTRLTVL.

This clone was seen more than once but under ten times. V is TRBV18 and J is TRBJ2-5; 7 nucleotides agree with TRBD2. Germline CDR1 KGHSH, CDR2 LQKENI. The CDR3 has 15 residues. Unmatched junction bases numbered 8, after V lost 3 bases and J lost 4 bases. The CDR3 DNA follows: TGTGCCAGCTCACCTCCGGGGGGAAAAGGAGAGACCCAGTACTTC. Amino acid sequence: CASSPPGGKGETQYF.

This clone was recorded a few times. This chain links TRBV10-2 with TRBJ2-1; D gene unclear. The CDR3 runs to 13 residues. Per germline, CDR1 WSHSY and CDR2 SAAADI. The V end lost 2 bases, the J end lost 0 bases, and 2 bases lay between the germline ends. CDR3 residues: CASSENSYNEQFF. Written as DNA, the CDR3 is TGCGCCAGCAGTGAGAACTCCTACAATGAGCAGTTCTTC.

This chain links TRBV7-2 with TRBJ2-1, with D possibly matching TRBD2 (5 bases). CDR1 and CDR2 (germline): SGHTA, FQGNSA. V was trimmed by 5 bases and J by 3 bases, leaving 11 bases between them. The CDR3 runs 14 residues. CDR3 coding DNA: TGTGCCAGCAGCATAAGCCGGGACTACAATGAGCAGTTCTTC. Its protein product is CASSISRDYNEQFF.

V gene TRBV27 combines with J gene TRBJ2-7; a possible D gene is TRBD1 (5 bases). The CDR3 loop spans 12 amino acids. Germline CDR1 MNHEY, CDR2 SMNVEV (reference sequence). V lost 9 bases and J 6 bases, leaving 15 bases between the germline ends. The CDR3 region is CASWGRRGEQYF. Written as DNA, the CDR3 is TGTGCCAGTTGGGGCCGGCGCGGCGAGCAGTACTTC.

The chain's CDR3 is CASRQHRGPESPLHF. DNA for the CDR3: TGTGCCAGCAGACAACACAGGGGTCCGGAGTCACCCCTCCACTTT. V is TRBV2 and J is TRBJ1-6, with 7 bases lining up with TRBD1. V was pared by 6 bases and J by 10 bases, with 12 bases of the junction left unmatched. Germline V gene sequence: CDR1 SNHLY, CDR2 FYNNEI. There are 15 residues in the CDR3.

The rearrangement joins TRBV5-1 to TRBJ2-5, with 12 bases fitting TRBD1. Germline V gene lookup returns CDR1 SGHRS and CDR2 YFSETQ. Losses at the gene ends were 4 bases for V and 5 bases for J; bases not matched to a gene: 3. This CDR3 region has 14 residues. The CDR3 here is CASSQGTGGETQYF. Written as DNA, the CDR3 is TGCGCCAGCAGCCAGGGGACAGGGGGCGAGACCCAGTACTTC.

This clone occurred a few times. This chain joins TRBV20-1 and TRBJ1-6, with D uncertain. V dropped 3 bases and J dropped 17 bases, with 14 bases sitting between them. The CDR3 consists of 11 residues. CDR1 is DFQATT and CDR2 is SNEGSKA in the germline V gene (reference sequence). CDR3 amino acids: CSASVDWSFHF. The CDR3 nucleotides are TGCAGTGCTAGCGTCGACTGGTCATTCCACTTT.

J is TRBJ2-3 and V is TRBV7-9; D is unclear. Looked up from germline, CDR1 is SEHNR and CDR2 is FQNEAQ (reference sequence). This CDR3 has 11 amino acids. The ends were cut back, 7 bases at V and 5 bases at J, with 7 bases in the middle. The CDR3 is CASMWEDTQYF. CDR3 DNA: TGTGCCAGCATGTGGGAAGATACGCAGTATTTT.

This clone was picked up a small number of times. The chain uses TRBV7-9 and TRBJ2-5; 8 nucleotides line up with TRBD1. Trimming at V came to 7 bases and at J to 3 bases, leaving 1 base not matched to a gene. Per germline, CDR1 SEHNR and CDR2 FQNEAQ (reference sequence). This CDR3 is built from 12 residues. The CDR3 DNA reads as TGTGCCAGCACACAGGGGGAAGAGACCCAGTACTTC. Encoded protein: CASTQGEETQYF.

V usage is TRBV6-5 and J usage is TRBJ1-1; 9 bases map to TRBD1. Per germline, CDR1 MNHEY and CDR2 SVGAGI. This CDR3 has 15 residues. J gave up 7 bases and V 4 bases, and 10 bases lay outside the gene matches. The CDR3 coding sequence is TGTGCCAGCAGTTCCAAAGGGACAGGGAACCTTGAAGCTTTCTTT. Amino acids: CASSSKGTGNLEAFF.